A single T cell receptor (beta chain) is shown here with its context. Clones were sequenced by immunoSEQ multiplex PCR, and TCRdb holds only the in-frame ones, with some missing. The sample gives around 120,000 clones, about 80% of which show up once; more than 9.5% is in the top ten. This sample stems from a study of blood T cell repertoires in COVID-19. Germline V gives CDR1 LGHDT, CDR2 YNNKEL (reference sequence). The V end lost 1 base, the J end lost 6 bases, and 6 bases lay between the germline ends. This CDR3 region has 12 residues. The material sequenced was peripheral blood. V is TRBV3-1 (or the pseudogene TRBV3-2) and J is TRBJ1-1; D is undetermined. The receptor comes from a man in his forties with active or convalescent COVID-19. The CDR3 protein is CASSQGEAEAFF. Written as DNA, the CDR3 is TGTGCCAGCAGCCAAGGAGAGGCTGAAGCTTTCTTT.